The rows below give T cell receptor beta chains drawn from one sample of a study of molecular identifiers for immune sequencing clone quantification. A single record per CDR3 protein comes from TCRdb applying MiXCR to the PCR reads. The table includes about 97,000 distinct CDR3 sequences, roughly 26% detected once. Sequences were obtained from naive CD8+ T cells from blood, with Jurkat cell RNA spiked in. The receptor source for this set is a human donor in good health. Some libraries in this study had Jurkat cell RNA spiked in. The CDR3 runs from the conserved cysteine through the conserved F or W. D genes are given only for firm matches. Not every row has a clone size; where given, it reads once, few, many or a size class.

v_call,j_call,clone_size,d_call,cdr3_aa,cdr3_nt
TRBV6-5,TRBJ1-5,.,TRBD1,CASNATGVNQPQHF,TGTGCCAGCAATGCCACAGGGGTCAATCAGCCCCAGCATTTT
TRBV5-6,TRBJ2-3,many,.,CASSLWGLRLYADTQYF,TGTGCCAGCAGCTTGTGGGGACTGAGGCTCTACGCAGATACGCAGTATTTT
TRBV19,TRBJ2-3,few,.,CASTSRGWRNDRTDTQYF,TGTGCCAGTACCTCCAGGGGATGGAGGAACGATCGCACAGATACGCAGTATTTT
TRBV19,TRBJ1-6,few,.,CASSMAVSSPLHF,TGTGCCAGTAGTATGGCGGTGAGCTCACCCCTCCACTTT
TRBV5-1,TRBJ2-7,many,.,CASSLATSTEQYF,TGCGCCAGCAGCTTGGCTACTTCGACCGAGCAGTACTTC
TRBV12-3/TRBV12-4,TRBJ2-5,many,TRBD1,CASSFDGSDRGHLETQYF,TGTGCCAGCAGTTTTGATGGGTCGGACAGGGGGCATCTAGAGACCCAGTACTTC
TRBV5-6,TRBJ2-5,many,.,CASSLEGAETQYF,TGTGCCAGCAGCTTGGAGGGAGCAGAGACCCAGTACTTC
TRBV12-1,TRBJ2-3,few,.,CASSPYHVGGACGLGTDTQYF,TGTGCCAGCAGTCCGTATCATGTAGGGGGAGCATGTGGATTAGGCACAGATACGCAGTATTTT
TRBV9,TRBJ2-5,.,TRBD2,CASSVGIGLAGGPEETQYF,TGTGCCAGCAGCGTAGGAATCGGACTAGCGGGAGGGCCAGAAGAGACCCAGTACTTC
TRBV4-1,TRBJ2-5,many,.,CASSQVLATEETQYF,TGCGCCAGCAGCCAAGTACTAGCTACGGAGGAGACCCAGTACTTC
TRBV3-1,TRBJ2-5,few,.,CASSLREMKETQYF,TGTGCCAGCAGCCTCCGGGAAATGAAAGAGACCCAGTACTTC
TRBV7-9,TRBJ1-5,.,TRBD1,CASSSNTGDQPQRF,TGTGCCAGCAGCTCCAACACAGGGGATCAGCCCCAGCGTTTT
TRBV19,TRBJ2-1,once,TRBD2,CAGSIWTSGGNEQFF,TGTGCCGGTAGTATTTGGACTAGCGGGGGCAATGAGCAGTTCTTC
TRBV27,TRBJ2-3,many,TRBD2,CASSPTSGALTDTQYF,TGTGCCAGCAGTCCGACTAGCGGGGCCCTCACAGATACGCAGTATTTT
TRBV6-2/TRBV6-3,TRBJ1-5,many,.,CASTYNDKHQPQHF,TGTGCCAGCACCTATAATGACAAGCATCAGCCCCAGCATTTT
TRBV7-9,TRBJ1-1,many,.,CAIGDGVSVEAFF,TGTGCCATCGGAGATGGGGTAAGCGTTGAAGCTTTCTTT
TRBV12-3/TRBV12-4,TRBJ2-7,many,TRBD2,CASSSVGLAGYEQYF,TGTGCCAGCAGTTCGGTAGGACTAGCGGGCTACGAGCAGTACTTC
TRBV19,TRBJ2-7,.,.,CASSVAVYYEQYF,TGTGCCAGTAGTGTAGCAGTCTACTACGAGCAGTACTTC